This TCR beta chain came from a study of early T cells in non-severe SARS-CoV-2 infection. Trimming took 4 bases from V and 9 from J; bases not matched to a gene: 7. Germline V lookup: CDR1 SGHRS, CDR2 YFSETQ. CDR3 length: 15 residues. This clonotype was seen repeatedly, ten times or more. TCRdb redid the calling of the 5' RACE reads with MiXCR, one entry per CDR3 protein. The data show 40,000 to 55,000 distinct CDR3 sequences, about 9.8% seen once. The specimen was whole blood. The clonotype comes from an adult who was a healthcare worker with PCR-confirmed SARS-CoV-2 infection or an uninfected control (not recorded which). The chain uses TRBV5-1 and TRBJ2-1; TRBD2 aligns across 13 bases. In nucleotides, the CDR3 is TGCGCCAGCAGCCCCCGGACTAGCGGGAGCACTGAGCAGTTCTTC. Translating it yields CASSPRTSGSTEQFF.